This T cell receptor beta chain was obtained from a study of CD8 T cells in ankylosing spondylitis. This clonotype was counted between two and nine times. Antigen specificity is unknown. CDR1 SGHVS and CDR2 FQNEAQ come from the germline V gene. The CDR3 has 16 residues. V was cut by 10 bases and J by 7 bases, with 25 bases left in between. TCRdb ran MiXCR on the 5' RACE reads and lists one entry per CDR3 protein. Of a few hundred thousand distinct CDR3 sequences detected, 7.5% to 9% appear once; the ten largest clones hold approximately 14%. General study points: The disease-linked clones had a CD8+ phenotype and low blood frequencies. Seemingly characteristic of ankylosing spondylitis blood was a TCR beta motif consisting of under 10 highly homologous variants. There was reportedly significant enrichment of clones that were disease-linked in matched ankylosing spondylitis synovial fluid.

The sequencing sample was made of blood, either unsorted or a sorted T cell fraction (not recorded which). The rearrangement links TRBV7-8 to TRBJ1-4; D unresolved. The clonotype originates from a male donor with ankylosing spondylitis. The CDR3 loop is CANSPGIDFAFEKLFF. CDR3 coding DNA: TGTGCCAACAGTCCTGGCATCGACTTTGCGTTTGAAAAACTGTTTTTT.